This TCR beta chain was recorded in a study of T cells in Graves' hyperthyroidism and ophthalmopathy. Per the germline V gene, CDR1 is SEHNR and CDR2 is FQNEAQ (reference sequence). The CDR3 spans 21 residues. V was clipped by 3 bases and J by 5 bases; unmatched bases: 21. Authors of the study amplified TCR beta CDR3 regions from RNA transcripts. HTBI primers were employed in a first-round RT-PCR of the TCR CDR3. TCRdb passed the multiplex PCR reads through MiXCR, listing each CDR3 protein once. The sample has 160,000 or so distinct CDR3 sequences, 9.4% seen once. To note about this clonotype: What it recognizes is unknown.

An approximately 10 ml volume of fresh peripheral blood provided the PBMCs. Findings and caveats of the study: The majority of expanded thyroid clonotypes above 0.001 also appeared in blood.

This TCR came from a woman aged 18-35 years with Graves' hyperthyroidism that later progressed to Graves' ophthalmopathy. The sample taken for sequencing was blood. This chain links TRBV7-9 with TRBJ2-2; 10 bases agree with TRBD2. In DNA, the CDR3 is TGTGCCAGCAGCTTTTTTGTGAGCGGGAGGGCGTCAAGTACTTCAACCGGGGAGCTGTTTTTT. This encodes CASSFFVSGRASSTSTGELFF.